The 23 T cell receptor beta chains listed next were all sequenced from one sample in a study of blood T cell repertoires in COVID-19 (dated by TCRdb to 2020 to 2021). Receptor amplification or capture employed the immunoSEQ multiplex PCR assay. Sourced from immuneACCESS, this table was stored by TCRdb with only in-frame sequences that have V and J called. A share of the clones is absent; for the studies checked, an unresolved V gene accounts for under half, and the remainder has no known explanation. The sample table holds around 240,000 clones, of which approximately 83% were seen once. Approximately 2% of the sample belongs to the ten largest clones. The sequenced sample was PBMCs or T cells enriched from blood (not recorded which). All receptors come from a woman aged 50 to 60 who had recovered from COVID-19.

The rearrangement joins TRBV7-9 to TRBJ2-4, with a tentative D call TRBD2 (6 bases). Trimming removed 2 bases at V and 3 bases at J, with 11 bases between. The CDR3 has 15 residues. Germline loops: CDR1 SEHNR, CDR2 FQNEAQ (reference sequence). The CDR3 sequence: CASSLTGTVKNIQYF. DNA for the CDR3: TGTGCCAGCAGCTTAACCGGGACTGTCAAAAACATTCAGTACTTC. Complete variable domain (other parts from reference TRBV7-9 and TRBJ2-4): DTGVSQNPRHKITKRGQNVTFRCDPISEHNRLYWYRQTLGQGPEFLTYFQNEAQLEKSRLLSDRFSAERPKGSFSTLEIQRTEQGDSAMYLCASSLTGTVKNIQYFGAGTRLSVL.

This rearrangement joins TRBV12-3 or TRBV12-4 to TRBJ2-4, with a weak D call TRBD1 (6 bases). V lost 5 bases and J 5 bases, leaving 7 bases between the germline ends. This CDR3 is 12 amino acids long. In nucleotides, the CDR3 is TGTGCCAGCAGTCGACAGGAAAACATTCAGTACTTC. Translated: CASSRQENIQYF.

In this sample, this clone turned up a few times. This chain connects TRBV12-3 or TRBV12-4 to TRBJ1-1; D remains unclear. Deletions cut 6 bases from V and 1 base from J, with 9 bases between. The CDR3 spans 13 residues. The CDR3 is CASRLTENTEAFF. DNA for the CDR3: TGTGCCAGCAGGCTTACAGAGAACACTGAAGCTTTCTTT.

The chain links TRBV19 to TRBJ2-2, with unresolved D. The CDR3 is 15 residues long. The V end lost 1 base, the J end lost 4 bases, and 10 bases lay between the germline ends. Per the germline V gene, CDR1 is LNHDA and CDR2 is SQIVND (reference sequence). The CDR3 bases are TGTGCCAGTAGTATAGGGCTAGTCGGCACCGGGGAGCTGTTTTTT. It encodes CASSIGLVGTGELFF.

The CDR3 here is CASSQIILSSGSAKDTGELFF. CDR3 coding DNA: TGTGCCAGCAGCCAAATCATTCTGTCTAGCGGGAGTGCGAAGGACACCGGGGAGCTGTTTTTT. The J gene is TRBJ2-2, the V gene TRBV4-2, with 10 bases matching TRBD2. The CDR3 runs 21 residues. J gave up 3 bases and V 2 bases, and 18 bases lay outside the gene matches. Germline V gene sequence: CDR1 LGHNA, CDR2 YNFKEQ.

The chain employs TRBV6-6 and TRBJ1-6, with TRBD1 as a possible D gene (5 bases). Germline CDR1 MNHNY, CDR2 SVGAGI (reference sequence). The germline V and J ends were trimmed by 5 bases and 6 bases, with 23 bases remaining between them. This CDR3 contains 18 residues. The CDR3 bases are TGTGCCAGCAGTCCTCCACGGGGAGGGGAAGGGAGTAATTCACCCCTCCACTTT. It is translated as CASSPPRGGEGSNSPLHF.

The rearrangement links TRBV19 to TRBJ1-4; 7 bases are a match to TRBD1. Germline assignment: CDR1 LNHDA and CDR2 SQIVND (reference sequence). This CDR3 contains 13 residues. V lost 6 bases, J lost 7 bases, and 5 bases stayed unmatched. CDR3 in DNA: TGTGCCAGTAGAAACAGGGGAATTGAAAAACTGTTTTTT. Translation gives CASRNRGIEKLFF.

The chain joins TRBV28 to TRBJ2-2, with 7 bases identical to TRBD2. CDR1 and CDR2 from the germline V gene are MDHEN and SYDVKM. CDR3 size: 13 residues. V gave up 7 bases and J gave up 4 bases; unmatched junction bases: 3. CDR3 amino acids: CASMASGTGELFF. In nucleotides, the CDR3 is TGTGCCAGCATGGCTAGCGGCACCGGGGAGCTGTTTTTT.

The CDR3 sequence is CASSTSGRTGELFF. CDR3 bases: TGCGCCAGCAGTACTAGCGGGCGGACCGGGGAGCTGTTTTTT. V gene TRBV10-2 combines with J gene TRBJ2-2; 9 bases match TRBD2. Germline CDR1 WSHSY, CDR2 SAAADI. The CDR3 contains 14 residues. The V and J ends lost 5 bases and 5 bases, in that order; junction bases with no gene match: 3.

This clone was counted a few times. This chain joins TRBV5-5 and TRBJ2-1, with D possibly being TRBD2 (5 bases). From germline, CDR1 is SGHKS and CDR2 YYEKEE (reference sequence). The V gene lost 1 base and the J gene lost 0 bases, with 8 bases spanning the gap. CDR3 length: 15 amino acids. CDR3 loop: CASSLTRNSYNEQFF. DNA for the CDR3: TGTGCCAGCAGCTTGACTAGGAACTCCTACAATGAGCAGTTCTTC.

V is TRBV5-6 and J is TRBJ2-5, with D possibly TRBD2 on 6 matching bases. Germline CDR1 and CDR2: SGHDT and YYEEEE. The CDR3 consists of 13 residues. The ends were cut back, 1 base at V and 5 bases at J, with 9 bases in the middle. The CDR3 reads CASSLSSVETQYF. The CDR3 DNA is TGTGCCAGCAGCTTGTCTAGCGTGGAGACCCAGTACTTC.

The CDR3 bases are TGTGCCAGCAGTCCGGACATGACGGCCCACATTCAGTACTTC. Translation gives CASSPDMTAHIQYF. The rearrangement links TRBV6-6 to TRBJ2-4; a possible D gene is TRBD1 (5 bases). V shed 5 bases and J shed 8 bases, with 16 bases lying between them. Germline CDR1 reads MNHNY; CDR2 reads SVGAGI (reference sequence). This CDR3 spans 14 amino acids.

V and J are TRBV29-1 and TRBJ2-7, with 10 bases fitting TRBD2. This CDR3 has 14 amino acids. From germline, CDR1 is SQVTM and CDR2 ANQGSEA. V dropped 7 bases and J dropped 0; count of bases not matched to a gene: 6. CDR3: CSAAGGPSSYEQYF. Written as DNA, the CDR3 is TGCAGCGCAGCGGGAGGGCCGTCCTCCTACGAGCAGTACTTC.

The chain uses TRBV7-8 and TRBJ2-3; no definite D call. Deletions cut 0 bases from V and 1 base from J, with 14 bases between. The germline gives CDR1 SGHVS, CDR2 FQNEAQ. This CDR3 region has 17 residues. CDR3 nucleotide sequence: TGTGCCAGCAGCTTAGCTGCGGTGGTTGGCGGCACAGATACGCAGTATTTT. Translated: CASSLAAVVGGTDTQYF. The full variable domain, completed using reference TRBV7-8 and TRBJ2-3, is GAGVSQSPRYKVAKRGQDVALRCDPISGHVSLFWYQQALGQGPEFLTYFQNEAQLDKSGLPSDRFFAERPEGSVSTLKIQRTQQEDSAVYLCASSLAAVVGGTDTQYFGPGTRLTVL.

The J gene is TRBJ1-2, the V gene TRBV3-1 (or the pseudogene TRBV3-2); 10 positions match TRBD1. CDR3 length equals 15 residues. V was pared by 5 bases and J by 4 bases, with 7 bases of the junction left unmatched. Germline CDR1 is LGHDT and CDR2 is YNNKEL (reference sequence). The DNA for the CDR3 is TGTGCCAGCAGCTCGACAGGGGGCGAGGGCTATGGCTACACCTTC. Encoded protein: CASSSTGGEGYGYTF.

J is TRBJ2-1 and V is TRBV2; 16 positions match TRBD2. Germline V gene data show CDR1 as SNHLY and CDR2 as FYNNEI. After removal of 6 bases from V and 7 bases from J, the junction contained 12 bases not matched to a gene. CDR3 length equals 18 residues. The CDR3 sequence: CASRSWGLAGGRANEQFF. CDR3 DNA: TGTGCCAGCAGGAGCTGGGGACTAGCGGGAGGGAGGGCGAATGAGCAGTTCTTC.

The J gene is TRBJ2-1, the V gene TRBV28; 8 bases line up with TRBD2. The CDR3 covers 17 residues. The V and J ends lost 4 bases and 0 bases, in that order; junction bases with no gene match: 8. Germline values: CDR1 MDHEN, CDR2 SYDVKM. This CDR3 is CASSSASGRSSYNEQFF. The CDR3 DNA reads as TGTGCCAGCAGTTCCGCTAGCGGGCGAAGCTCCTACAATGAGCAGTTCTTC.

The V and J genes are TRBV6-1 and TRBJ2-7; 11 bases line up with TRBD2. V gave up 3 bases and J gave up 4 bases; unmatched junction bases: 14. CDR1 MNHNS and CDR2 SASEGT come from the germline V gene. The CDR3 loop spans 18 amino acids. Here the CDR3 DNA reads TGTGCCAGCAGTGACCCGCTAGGAACTAGCGGGAGTTTGTACGAGCAGTACTTC. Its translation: CASSDPLGTSGSLYEQYF.

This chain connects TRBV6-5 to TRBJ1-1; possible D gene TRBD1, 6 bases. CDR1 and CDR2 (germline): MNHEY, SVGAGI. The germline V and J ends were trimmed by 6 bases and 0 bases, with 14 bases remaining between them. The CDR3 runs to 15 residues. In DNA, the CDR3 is TGTGCCAGCAGGAAGACAGGAGGTCTGAACACTGAAGCTTTCTTT. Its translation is CASRKTGGLNTEAFF.

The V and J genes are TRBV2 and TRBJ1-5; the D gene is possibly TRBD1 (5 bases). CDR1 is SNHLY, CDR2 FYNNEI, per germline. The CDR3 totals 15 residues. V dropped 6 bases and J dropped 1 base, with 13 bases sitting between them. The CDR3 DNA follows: TGTGCCAGCAGGGAGGGGCGCTCGAGCAATCAGCCCCAGCATTTT. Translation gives CASREGRSSNQPQHF.

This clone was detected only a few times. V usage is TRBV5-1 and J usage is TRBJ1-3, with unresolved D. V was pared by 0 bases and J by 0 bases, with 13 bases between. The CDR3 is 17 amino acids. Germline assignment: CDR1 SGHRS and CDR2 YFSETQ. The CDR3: CASSLVYGVSSGNTIYF. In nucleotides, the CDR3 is TGCGCCAGCAGCTTGGTGTACGGGGTGAGCTCTGGAAACACCATATATTTT.

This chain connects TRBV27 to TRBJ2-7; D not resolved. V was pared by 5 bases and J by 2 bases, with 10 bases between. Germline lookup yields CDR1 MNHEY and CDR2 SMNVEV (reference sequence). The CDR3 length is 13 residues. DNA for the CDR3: TGTGCCAGCAGTCCGGGTCAAGCCTACGAGCAGTACTTC. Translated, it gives CASSPGQAYEQYF.

CDR3 sequence (DNA): TGTGCCAGCAGTCGGGACAGGGGAGGGGAGCAGTACTTC. This codes for CASSRDRGGEQYF. This sequence joins TRBV27 and TRBJ2-7, with 10 bases identical to TRBD1. Looked up from germline, CDR1 is MNHEY and CDR2 is SMNVEV (reference sequence). The V gene end was trimmed by 5 bases and the J gene end by 7 bases; junction bases not matched to a gene: 5. This CDR3 contains 13 residues.